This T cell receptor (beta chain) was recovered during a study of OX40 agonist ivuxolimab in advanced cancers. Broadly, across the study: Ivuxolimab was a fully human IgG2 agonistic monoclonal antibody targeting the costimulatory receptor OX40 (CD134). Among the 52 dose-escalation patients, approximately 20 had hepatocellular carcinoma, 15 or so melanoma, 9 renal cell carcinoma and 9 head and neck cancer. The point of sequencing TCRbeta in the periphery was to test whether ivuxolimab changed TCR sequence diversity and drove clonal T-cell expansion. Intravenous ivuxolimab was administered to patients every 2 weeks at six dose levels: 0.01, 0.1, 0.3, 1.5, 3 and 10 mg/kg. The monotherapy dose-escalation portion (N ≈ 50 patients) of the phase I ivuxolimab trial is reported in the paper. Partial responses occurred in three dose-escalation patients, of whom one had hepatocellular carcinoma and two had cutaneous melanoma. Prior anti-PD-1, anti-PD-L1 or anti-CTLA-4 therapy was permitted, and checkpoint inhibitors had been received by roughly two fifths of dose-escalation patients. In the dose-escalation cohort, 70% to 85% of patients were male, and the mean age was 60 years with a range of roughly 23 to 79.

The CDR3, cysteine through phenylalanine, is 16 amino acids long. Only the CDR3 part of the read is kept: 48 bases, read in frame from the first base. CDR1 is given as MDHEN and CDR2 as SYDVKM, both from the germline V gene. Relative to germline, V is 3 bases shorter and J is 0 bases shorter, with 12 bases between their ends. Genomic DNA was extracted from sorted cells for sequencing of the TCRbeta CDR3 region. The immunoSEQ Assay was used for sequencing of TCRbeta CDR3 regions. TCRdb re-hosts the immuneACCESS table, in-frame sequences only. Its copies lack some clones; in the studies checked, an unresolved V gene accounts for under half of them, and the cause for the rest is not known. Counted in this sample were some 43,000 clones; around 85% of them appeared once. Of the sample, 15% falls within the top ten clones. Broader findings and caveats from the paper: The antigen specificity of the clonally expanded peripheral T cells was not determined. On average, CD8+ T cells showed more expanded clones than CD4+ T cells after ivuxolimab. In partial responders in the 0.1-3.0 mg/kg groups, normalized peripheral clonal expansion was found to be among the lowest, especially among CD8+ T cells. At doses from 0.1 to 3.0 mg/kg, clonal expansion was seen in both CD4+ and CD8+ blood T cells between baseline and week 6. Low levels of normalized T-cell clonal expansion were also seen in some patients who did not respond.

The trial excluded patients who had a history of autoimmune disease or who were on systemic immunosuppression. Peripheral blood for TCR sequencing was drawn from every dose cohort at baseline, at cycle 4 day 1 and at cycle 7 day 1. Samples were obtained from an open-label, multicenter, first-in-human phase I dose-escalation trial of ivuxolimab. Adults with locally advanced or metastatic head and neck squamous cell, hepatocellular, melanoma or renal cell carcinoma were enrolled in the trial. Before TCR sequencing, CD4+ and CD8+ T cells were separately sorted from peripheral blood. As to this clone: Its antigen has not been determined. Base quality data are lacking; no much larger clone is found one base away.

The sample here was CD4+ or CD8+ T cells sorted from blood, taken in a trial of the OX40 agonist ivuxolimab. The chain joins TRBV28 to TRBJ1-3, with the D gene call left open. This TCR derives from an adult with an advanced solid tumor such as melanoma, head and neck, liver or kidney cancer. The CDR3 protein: CASSFAPGYSGNTIYF. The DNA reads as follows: TGTGCCAGCAGTTTCGCCCCGGGGTACTCTGGAAACACCATATATTTT. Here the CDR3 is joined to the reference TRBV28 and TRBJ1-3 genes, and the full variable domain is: DVKVTQSSRYLVKRTGEKVFLECVQDMDHENMFWYRQDPGLGLRLIYFSYDVKMKEKGDIPEGYSVSREKKERFSLILESASTNQTSMYLCASSFAPGYSGNTIYFGEGSWLTVV.